The clone carrying this T cell receptor beta chain has more than one count but fewer than ten. Its specificity is not known. The data belong to a study of vaccination and CD4 T cells after COVID-19. Whole-study context: Recovered patients in the cohort numbered six men and four women, two of them Hispanic. Each control was exposed to a CEFX pool, an HIV-1 Nef pool, or no peptide at all.

Trimming took 4 bases from V and 1 from J, leaving 4 bases between them. This CDR3 has 13 amino acids. Stated treatment: approximately nine-day PBMC culture with coronavirus spike peptide pools or control peptides (ViraFEST assay). Positive tests by PCR, dated March to December 2020, predated US Alpha, Beta and Delta variants. Sequencing of DNA taken from cultured CD4+ T cells relied on the Oncomine TCR Beta short-read assay. TCRdb fed the PCR reads into MiXCR, producing one record per CDR3 protein. The sample shows about 11,000 distinct CDR3 sequences, about 60% of them seen only once. Material for sequencing was CD4+ T cells from blood, cultured in vitro. The receptor was derived from a human donor who had recovered from COVID-19. The chain carries TRBV23-1 and TRBJ2-2; no definite D call. TRBV23-1 is classed as an ORF, of uncertain function. CDR3 DNA sequence: TGCGCCAGCAGTCGGGGGAACACCGGGGAGCTGTTTTTT. Translating gives CASSRGNTGELFF.